This TCR beta chain was observed in a study of T cell repertoires in cytomegalovirus infection. The overall study: Public TCR beta signatures marked donors with CMV infection and the matching HLA. Study conclusions and caveats: HLA-C-restricted CMV clonotypes gave the most frequent clonotype in two of eight donors.

Trimming cost V 2 bases and J 5 bases, with 27 bases left between them. Germline-derived CDR1 and CDR2 are MNHEY and SVGEGT. The CDR3 runs 20 residues. This clonotype came up a few times. As yet, its antigen is unknown. TCRdb passed the reads through MiXCR, listing each CDR3 protein once. The sample has 55,000 to 70,000 distinct CDR3 sequences, approximately 24% seen once. The chain combines TRBV6-2 or TRBV6-3 with TRBJ2-2; D is possibly TRBD1 (6 bases). This TCR derives from a human donor in good health (CMV status not recorded). Some clones in this sample may be carry-over from other donors' samples. Sequencing was performed on PBMCs, sequenced either directly or after in vitro stimulation (not recorded which). CDR3 in DNA: TGTGCCAGCAGTTACCCCACCCTCAGGGGCGCTGTCTCCCCAACCGGGGAGCTGTTTTTT. It translates to CASSYPTLRGAVSPTGELFF.